This T cell receptor beta chain appears in the sequencing data of a study of response to subunit inactivated influenza vaccine. General study points: The authors proposed limited new T cell recruitment per seasonal influenza vaccination.

The V gene lost 4 bases and the J gene lost 1 base, with 14 bases spanning the gap. This CDR3 has 15 residues. Germline V gives CDR1 LNHDA, CDR2 SQIVND (reference sequence). About this clonotype itself: Its specificity is unknown.

TCRdb reprocessed the RT-PCR reads with MiXCR, giving one entry per CDR3 protein. The sample carries about 830,000 distinct CDR3 sequences, around a sixth recorded once. The chain joins TRBV19 to TRBJ2-7; perhaps TRBD1 as D (6 bases). This receptor was taken from a man aged 45-65 years who received an inactivated influenza vaccine. This specimen was PBMCs from blood, taken 4 to 6 days after vaccination. The CDR3 DNA is TGTGCCAGTAGTAACCGCATACAGGGTTCCTACGAGCAGTACTTC. It yields the protein CASSNRIQGSYEQYF.